This TCR beta chain emerged from a study of vaccination and CD4 T cells after COVID-19. V dropped 5 bases and J dropped 5 bases, with 15 bases sitting between them. CDR3 length: 14 amino acids. Germline CDR1 is SGHNT and CDR2 is YENEEA. This clonotype turned up a few times. Its target is unknown. Treatment defined: approximately 9-day PBMC culture with coronavirus spike peptide pools or control peptides (ViraFEST assay). ViraFEST sequenced TCRs after peptide-pool expansion of antigen-specific T cells. Sequencing of cultured CD4+ T cell DNA used the Oncomine TCR Beta short-read assay. TCRdb processed the PCR reads anew with MiXCR; each CDR3 protein has one entry. The top ten hold 8.8% of the sample, which has fewer than 12,000 distinct CDR3 sequences, roughly 30% seen once.

The clonotype comes from a human donor who had recovered from COVID-19. The sequenced material came from CD4+ T cells from blood, cultured in vitro. V gene TRBV11-3 combines with J gene TRBJ1-1; weak D call: TRBD1 (5 bases). CDR3 sequence reads: CASSQRAGETEAFF. In DNA form, the CDR3 reads TGTGCCAGCAGCCAAAGGGCGGGGGAGACTGAAGCTTTCTTT.